One and the same sample provided the 18 T cell receptor beta chains below, sequenced in a study of CD8+CD57+ T cells in acquired aplastic anemia (dated 2018 in TCRdb). Instrument on record: Illumina HiSeq 2000. Genomic DNA was used as template for profiling of TCR beta VDJ combinations and CDR3 sequences. TCRdb's own reprocessing of the public reads used fastp at Q25 and MiXCR and kept productive beta chains. Each CDR3 protein gets just one entry, which takes the most common genes and DNA from the rows behind it. In all, the sample holds under 350,000 distinct CDR3 sequences, and around three fifths of those were seen once. The ten largest make up 1.3% of the sample. The patients picked for sequencing were ones in whom flow cytometry had shown an expansion of CD8+CD57+ cells. Sequences were obtained from sorted CD4+, CD8+, or CD8+CD57+ T cells (not recorded which) from PBMCs. Receptors originate from a human donor with aplastic anemia.

This clonotype showed up just a few times. The genes are TRBV24-1 and TRBJ2-1, with a possible D match to TRBD2 (6 bases). Trimming stripped 4 bases from V and 8 bases from J, with 11 bases between. The CDR3 is 13 amino acids. Germline CDR1 reads KGHDR; CDR2 reads SFDVKD. The CDR3: CATSERDFYEQFF. The CDR3 DNA sequence: TGTGCCACCAGTGAGCGGGACTTCTATGAGCAGTTCTTC.

This clonotype was counted only a few times. The chain employs TRBV29-1 and TRBJ2-1, with 7 bases that match TRBD2. V trimming: 1 base; J trimming: 7 bases; junction bases outside the gene matches: 10. Per the germline V gene, CDR1 is SQVTM and CDR2 is ANQGSEA. CDR3 length equals 15 residues. CDR3 DNA: TGCAGCGTTGAAGCCTCCAGCGGGGCGAGAAATGAGCAGTTCTTC. This gives the protein CSVEASSGARNEQFF.

This clonotype was found many times. The chain uses TRBV4-2 and TRBJ2-7, with D tentatively TRBD2 (5 bases). V was cut by 0 bases and J by 7 bases, with 19 bases left in between. The CDR3 sequence is 16 residues long. Germline assignment: CDR1 LGHNA and CDR2 YNFKEQ. This CDR3 reads CASSQDWSSPLWEQYF. CDR3 bases: TGTGCCAGCAGCCAAGATTGGTCTAGCCCTCTGTGGGAGCAGTACTTC.

This clonotype was seen more than once but under ten times. One end of the junction fails to match germline, which may point to a read error. J is TRBJ2-5 and V is TRBV7-7; no firm D call. There are 14 residues in the CDR3. Germline CDR1 reads SSHAT; CDR2 reads FNYEAQ (reference sequence). The CDR3 DNA is TGTGACAGCAGCTACTCAGGAATCCAAGAGACCCAGTACTTC. Amino acids: CDSSYSGIQETQYF.

This clonotype was counted many times. J is TRBJ1-5 and V is TRBV27; D unclear. Germline-derived CDR1 and CDR2 are MNHEY and SMNVEV (reference sequence). The ends were cut back, 0 bases at V and 4 bases at J, with 4 bases in the middle. The CDR3 extends over 13 amino acids. The CDR3 protein is CASSLSLNQPQHF. DNA for the CDR3: TGTGCCAGCAGTTTATCTCTTAATCAGCCCCAGCATTTT.

The rearrangement links TRBV9 to TRBJ1-3; a weak D match, TRBD1 (6 bases). The CDR3 consists of 15 residues. V lost 4 bases, J lost 3 bases, and 14 bases lay in between. The V gene's germline CDR1 is SGDLS and CDR2 YYNGEE. CDR3 DNA: TGTGCCAGCAGCCCTACAGGGTCTGTTGGAAACACCATATATTTT. Translated, it gives CASSPTGSVGNTIYF. The variable domain in full, completed from reference TRBV9 and TRBJ1-3, reads DSGVTQTPKHLITATGQRVTLRCSPRSGDLSVYWYQQSLDQGLQFLIQYYNGEERAKGNILERFSAQQFPDLHSELNLSSLELGDSALYFCASSPTGSVGNTIYFGEGSWLTVV.

This clonotype was counted ten times or more. V and J are TRBV19 and TRBJ1-4, with D unclear. Germline CDR1 LNHDA, CDR2 SQIVND (reference sequence). The CDR3 sequence is 14 residues long. V lost 4 bases, J lost 7 bases, and 13 bases lay in between. This CDR3 is CASSTQGAAEKLFF. CDR3 sequence (DNA): TGTGCCAGTAGTACCCAAGGAGCGGCTGAAAAACTGTTTTTT.

The gene calls are TRBV19 and TRBJ1-1; no definite D call. In germline, CDR1 is LNHDA, CDR2 SQIVND (reference sequence). The length of the CDR3 is 15 residues. The V end lost 6 bases, the J end lost 1 base, and 15 bases lay between the germline ends. The CDR3 loop reads CASSMAIPQNTEAFF. The CDR3 region has the DNA TGTGCCAGTAGCATGGCCATTCCCCAGAACACTGAAGCTTTCTTT.

The chain combines TRBV10-2 with TRBJ1-5; 7 bases map to TRBD1. After removal of 4 bases from V and 7 bases from J, the junction contained 13 bases not matched to a gene. CDR1 WSHSY and CDR2 SAAADI come from the germline V gene. This CDR3 is built from 16 residues. The DNA of the CDR3 is TGCGCCAGCAGTGGCGTCAAAGGGACAGACTCCCAGCCCCAGCATTTT. Its protein is CASSGVKGTDSQPQHF.

This clonotype has more than one count but fewer than ten. J is TRBJ1-3 and V is TRBV10-3; D ambiguous. Germline V lookup: CDR1 ENHRY, CDR2 SYGVKD. This CDR3 has 14 amino acids. V lost 0 bases and J 7 bases, leaving 10 bases between the germline ends. CDR3 protein: CAISESGSGNTIYF. In nucleotides, the CDR3 is TGTGCCATCAGTGAGTCGGGTTCCGGGAACACCATATATTTT.

Many counts were recorded for this clonotype. This chain joins TRBV10-1 and TRBJ2-1; 14 bases agree with TRBD2. V was pared by 4 bases and J by 1 base, with 9 bases of the junction left unmatched. The CDR3 is made up of 19 amino acids. Germline values: CDR1 WNHNN, CDR2 SYGVQD (reference sequence). CDR3 loop: CASSAKGLAGEISYNEQFF. Here the CDR3 DNA reads TGCGCCAGCAGTGCGAAGGGACTAGCGGGAGAAATATCCTACAATGAGCAGTTCTTC.

The V call is TRBV5-1, the J call TRBJ1-1; the D is unclear. Germline-derived CDR1 and CDR2 are SGHRS and YFSETQ. The V gene lost 5 bases and the J gene lost 3 bases, with 5 bases spanning the gap. This CDR3 has 11 amino acids. The CDR3 sequence: CASRIDTEAFF. DNA for the CDR3: TGCGCCAGCAGAATAGACACTGAAGCTTTCTTT.

In this sample, this clonotype turned up many times. The chain links TRBV13 to TRBJ2-3, with a weak D call TRBD2 (5 bases). CDR1 is PRHDT and CDR2 is FYEKMQ in the germline V gene (reference sequence). This CDR3 has 15 residues. V gave up 6 bases and J gave up 2 bases, with 15 bases separating them. The CDR3: CASSPTTGDTDTQYF. The CDR3, as DNA: TGTGCCAGCAGTCCTACCACCGGGGACACAGATACGCAGTATTTT.

This chain uses TRBV5-1 with TRBJ2-7; TRBD1 might be the D (6 bases). Trimming removed 2 bases from V and 2 bases from J, with 8 bases in between. Germline V lookup: CDR1 SGHRS, CDR2 YFSETQ. The CDR3 covers 13 residues. The CDR3 bases are TGCGCCAGCAGCTTTGACAGGACCTACGAGCAGTACTTC. Amino acids: CASSFDRTYEQYF.

This chain connects TRBV15 to TRBJ2-1; 11 bases are a match to TRBD2. Germline CDR1 LNHNV, CDR2 YYDKDF (reference sequence). The CDR3 contains 16 residues. V gave up 5 bases and J gave up 6 bases; unmatched junction bases: 9. This CDR3 reads CATSGQSSGRTNEQFF. Written as DNA, the CDR3 is TGTGCCACCAGCGGCCAGTCTAGCGGGAGGACCAATGAGCAGTTCTTC. Based on the CDR3 plus reference TRBV15 and TRBJ2-1, the full variable domain is DAMVIQNPRYQVTQFGKPVTLSCSQTLNHNVMYWYQQKSSQAPKLLFHYYDKDFNNEADTPDNFQSRRPNTSFCFLDIRSPGLGDTAMYLCATSGQSSGRTNEQFFGPGTRLTVL.

This chain joins TRBV6-1 and TRBJ1-2; 10 bases align to TRBD1. The germline gives CDR1 MNHNS, CDR2 SASEGT. The CDR3 is 15 residues long. J lost 5 bases, V lost 1 base, and 4 bases had no gene match. The CDR3 spells CASSEVGTGDYGYTF. DNA for the CDR3: TGTGCCAGCAGTGAAGTTGGGACAGGGGATTATGGCTACACCTTC.

This clonotype has at least ten counts. This chain connects TRBV6-1 to TRBJ2-3; 8 bases are shared with TRBD2. V lost 5 bases to trimming and J lost 2 bases; unmatched junction nucleotides: 9. The germline V gene has CDR1 MNHNS and CDR2 SASEGT. This CDR3 has 16 residues. CDR3 nucleotides: TGTGCCAGCAGTCGGGGACTAGTTGGGTCCACAGATACGCAGTATTTT. Its translation is CASSRGLVGSTDTQYF.

As to this clonotype: The junction differs from germline at one of its ends, possibly a read error. J is TRBJ1-2 and V is TRBV10-3, with D uncertain. This CDR3 contains 14 residues. CDR1 is ENHRY and CDR2 is SYGVKD in the germline V gene. CDR3 sequence: CASSEGTGLYGYTF. The CDR3 nucleotides are TGTGCCAGCAGTGAAGGCACCGGGCTCTATGGCTACACCTTC.